The 11 T cell receptor beta chains reported below all come from one sample, sequenced in a study of blood T cell repertoires in COVID-19 (dated by TCRdb to about 2020). Preparation of the library involved the immunoSEQ multiplex PCR assay. TCRdb obtained this table from immuneACCESS and retained in-frame rearrangements with V and J assigned. These tables miss some clones; where compared with another copy, unresolved V genes account for less than half of the shortfall, and the remainder is unexplained. Across this sample there are 100,000 to 150,000 clones, with around 86% seen only once. The ten largest clones capture over 10% of the sample. The specimen sequenced was peripheral blood. The receptors come from a woman between 65 and 79 years old with COVID-19, enrolled during active disease.

The rearrangement links TRBV28 to TRBJ1-4; 12 bases fit TRBD1. V dropped 5 bases and J dropped 8; count of bases not matched to a gene: 6. CDR1 is MDHEN, CDR2 SYDVKM, per germline. CDR3 length equals 15 residues. As DNA, the CDR3 is TGTGCCAGCAGTGTTGCCGGGACAGGGGGCGAAAAACTGTTTTTT. It translates to CASSVAGTGGEKLFF.

The genes are TRBV28 and TRBJ2-1; 10 positions agree with TRBD1. Per germline, CDR1 MDHEN and CDR2 SYDVKM. The CDR3 is made up of 14 amino acids. The V and J ends lost 6 bases and 7 bases, in that order; junction bases with no gene match: 6. The CDR3 DNA reads TGTGCCAGCAGGGGGACAGGGGTTGGGAATGAGCAGTTCTTC. It specifies CASRGTGVGNEQFF.

The rearrangement links TRBV2 to TRBJ1-6; tentative D call: TRBD1 (5 bases). The CDR3 covers 17 residues. Deletions cut 6 bases from V and 5 bases from J, with 20 bases between. CDR1 is SNHLY and CDR2 is FYNNEI in the germline V gene. The CDR3 protein is CASRGGRQLRDNSPLHF. The CDR3, as DNA: TGTGCCAGCAGAGGAGGGCGACAGCTGCGCGATAATTCACCCCTCCACTTT.

Only one count was recorded for this clone. Distinct nucleotide sequences in the sample also encode this CDR3. The V call is TRBV18, the J call TRBJ2-3, with 12 bases identical to TRBD1. Germline values: CDR1 KGHSH, CDR2 LQKENI. There are 15 residues in the CDR3. J lost 6 bases, V lost 2 bases, and 3 bases had no gene match. This CDR3 is CASSPGTGGKDTQYF. DNA for the CDR3: TGTGCCAGCTCACCAGGGACAGGGGGCAAGGATACGCAGTATTTT.

V usage is TRBV27 and J usage is TRBJ1-4; D is perhaps TRBD1 (6 bases). Germline CDR1 MNHEY, CDR2 SMNVEV (reference sequence). This CDR3 is 12 amino acids long. With 8 bases removed from V and 5 bases from J, the gap between germline ends came to 9 bases. The CDR3 region has the DNA TGTGCCAGCCGCAGGGGAAATGAAAAACTGTTTTTT. This codes for CASRRGNEKLFF.

This clone showed up just once. The V and J genes are TRBV6-5 and TRBJ1-5; the D is unclear. This CDR3 is built from 14 residues. CDR1 and CDR2 from the germline V gene are MNHEY and SVGAGI. Trimming removed 4 bases at V and 0 bases at J, with 7 bases between. CDR3 in DNA: TGTGCCAGCAGTTGGCAGGATAGCAATCAGCCCCAGCATTTT. It specifies CASSWQDSNQPQHF.

This clone was counted only a few times. The CDR3 sequence is CASSWDRDGYGYTF. The DNA for the CDR3 is TGTGCCAGCAGCTGGGACAGGGACGGCTATGGCTACACCTTC. V and J are TRBV5-4 and TRBJ1-2, with 9 bases fitting TRBD1. The CDR3 is 14 residues long. With 3 bases clipped from V and 4 bases from J, the junction kept 4 bases outside the gene matches. CDR1 is SGHNT and CDR2 is YYREEE in the germline V gene (reference sequence).

The rearrangement joins TRBV28 to TRBJ1-5, with D possibly matching TRBD1 (5 bases). The V end lost 2 bases, the J end lost 6 bases, and 11 bases lay between the germline ends. Germline assignment: CDR1 MDHEN and CDR2 SYDVKM. This CDR3 contains 14 residues. In DNA, the CDR3 is TGTGCCAGCAGTTTACCCCAGGGAGGTCAGCCCCAGCATTTT. Protein product: CASSLPQGGQPQHF.

V and J are TRBV6-5 and TRBJ1-2, with 8 bases lining up with TRBD1. J lost 8 bases, V lost 6 bases, and 8 bases had no gene match. The V gene's germline CDR1 is MNHEY and CDR2 SVGAGI. The CDR3 is made up of 13 amino acids. The CDR3 nucleotides read TGTGCCAGCAGCCTCCAGGGGGCGAGGGGCTACACCTTC. Residues: CASSLQGARGYTF.

The chain is built from TRBV19 and TRBJ1-1; 7 bases are shared with TRBD1. Germline V CDR1 and CDR2: LNHDA, SQIVND (reference sequence). The CDR3 consists of 13 residues. J was trimmed by 4 bases and V by 5 bases; bases with no gene match: 4. The CDR3 nucleotides read TGTGCCAGTAGTCTCAGGACAGGCACTGAAGCTTTCTTT. This gives the protein CASSLRTGTEAFF.

The chain has TRBV19 and TRBJ1-1; TRBD1 might be the D (5 bases). Germline CDR1 and CDR2: LNHDA and SQIVND (reference sequence). V was clipped by 5 bases and J by 2 bases, with 15 bases between them. The CDR3 extends over 15 amino acids. CDR3 nucleotides: TGTGCCAGTAGTCGGGGGAGCGGAGTTAACACTGAAGCTTTCTTT. Encoded protein: CASSRGSGVNTEAFF.